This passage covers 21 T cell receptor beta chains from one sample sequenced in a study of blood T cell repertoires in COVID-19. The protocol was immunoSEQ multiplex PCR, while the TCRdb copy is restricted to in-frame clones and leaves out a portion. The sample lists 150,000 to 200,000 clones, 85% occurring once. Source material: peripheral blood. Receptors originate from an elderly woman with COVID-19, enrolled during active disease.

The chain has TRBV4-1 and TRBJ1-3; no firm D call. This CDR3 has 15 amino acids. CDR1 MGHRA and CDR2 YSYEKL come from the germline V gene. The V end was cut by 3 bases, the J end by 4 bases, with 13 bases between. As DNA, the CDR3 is TGCGCCAGCAGCCAGGGTGTTACAGACGGAAACACCATATATTTT. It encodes CASSQGVTDGNTIYF.

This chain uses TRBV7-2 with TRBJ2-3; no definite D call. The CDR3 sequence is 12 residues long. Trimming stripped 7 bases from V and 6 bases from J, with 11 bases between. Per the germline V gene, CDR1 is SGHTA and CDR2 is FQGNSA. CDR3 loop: CASTLFEDTQYF. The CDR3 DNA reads TGTGCCAGCACCCTATTTGAGGATACGCAGTATTTT.

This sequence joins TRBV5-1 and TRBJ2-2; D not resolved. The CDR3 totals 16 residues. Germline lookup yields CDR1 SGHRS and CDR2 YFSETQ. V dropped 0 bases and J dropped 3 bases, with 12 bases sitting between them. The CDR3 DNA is TGCGCCAGCAGCTTGGCCGGTGTGGGCGACACCGGGGAGCTGTTTTTT. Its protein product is CASSLAGVGDTGELFF.

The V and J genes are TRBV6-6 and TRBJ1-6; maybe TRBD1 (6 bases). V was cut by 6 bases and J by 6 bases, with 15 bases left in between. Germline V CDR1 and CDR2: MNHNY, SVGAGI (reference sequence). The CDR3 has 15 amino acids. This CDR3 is CASSPRTVTNSPLHF. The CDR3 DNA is TGTGCCAGCAGCCCCAGGACAGTCACTAATTCACCCCTCCACTTT.

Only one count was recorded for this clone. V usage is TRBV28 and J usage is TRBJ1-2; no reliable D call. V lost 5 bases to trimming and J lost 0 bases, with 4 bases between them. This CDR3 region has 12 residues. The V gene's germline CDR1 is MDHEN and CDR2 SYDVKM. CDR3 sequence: CASSTANYGYTF. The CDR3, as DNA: TGTGCCAGCAGTACAGCTAACTATGGCTACACCTTC.

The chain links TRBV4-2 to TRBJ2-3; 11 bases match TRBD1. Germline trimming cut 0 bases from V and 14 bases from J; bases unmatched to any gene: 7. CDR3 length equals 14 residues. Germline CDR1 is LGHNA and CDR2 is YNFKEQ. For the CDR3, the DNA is TGTGCCAGCAGCCAAGATGCGTCCGGGACAGGGGGGTATTTT. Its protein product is CASSQDASGTGGYF.

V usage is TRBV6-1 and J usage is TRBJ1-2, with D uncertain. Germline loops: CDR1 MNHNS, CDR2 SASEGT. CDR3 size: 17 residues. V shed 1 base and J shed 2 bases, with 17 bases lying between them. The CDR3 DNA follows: TGTGCCAGCAGTGAAGATGTGGGTACGGTACTAAACTATGGCTACACCTTC. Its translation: CASSEDVGTVLNYGYTF.

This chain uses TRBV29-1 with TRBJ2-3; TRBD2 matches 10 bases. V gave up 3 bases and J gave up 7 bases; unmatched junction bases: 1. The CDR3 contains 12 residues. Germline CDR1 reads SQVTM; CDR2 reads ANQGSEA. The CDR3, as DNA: TGCAGCGTTGATAGCGGGGGGAATACGCAGTATTTT. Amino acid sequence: CSVDSGGNTQYF.

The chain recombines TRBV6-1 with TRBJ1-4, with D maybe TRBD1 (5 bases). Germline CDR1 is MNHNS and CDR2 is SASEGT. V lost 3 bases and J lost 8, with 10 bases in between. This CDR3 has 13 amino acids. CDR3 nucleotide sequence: TGTGCCAGCAGTGAGTGGACATACGAAAAACTGTTTTTT. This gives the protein CASSEWTYEKLFF.

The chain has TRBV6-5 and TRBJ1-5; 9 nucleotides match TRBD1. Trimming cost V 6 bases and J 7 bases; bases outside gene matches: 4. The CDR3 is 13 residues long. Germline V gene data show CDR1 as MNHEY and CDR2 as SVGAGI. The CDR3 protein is CASRETGGQPQHF. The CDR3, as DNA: TGTGCCAGCAGAGAGACAGGGGGGCAGCCCCAGCATTTT.

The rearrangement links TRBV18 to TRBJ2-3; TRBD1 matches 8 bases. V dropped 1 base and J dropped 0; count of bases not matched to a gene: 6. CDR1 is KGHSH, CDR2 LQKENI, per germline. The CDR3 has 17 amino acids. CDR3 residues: CASSPLATGASTDTQYF. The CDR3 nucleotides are TGTGCCAGCTCACCACTAGCGACAGGGGCTAGCACAGATACGCAGTATTTT.

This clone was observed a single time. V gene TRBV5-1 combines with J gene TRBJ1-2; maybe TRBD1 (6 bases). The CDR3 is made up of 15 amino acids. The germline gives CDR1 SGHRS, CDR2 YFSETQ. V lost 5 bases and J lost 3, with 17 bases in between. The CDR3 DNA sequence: TGCGCCAGCAGATCCGGGACATCCTTGCACTATGGCTACACCTTC. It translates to CASRSGTSLHYGYTF.

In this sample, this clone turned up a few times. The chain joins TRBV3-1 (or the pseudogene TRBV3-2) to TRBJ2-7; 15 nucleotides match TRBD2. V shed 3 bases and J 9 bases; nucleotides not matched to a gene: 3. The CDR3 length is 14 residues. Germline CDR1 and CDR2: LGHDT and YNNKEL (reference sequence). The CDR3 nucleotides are TGTGCCAGCAGCCAGCCGGGACTAGCGGGAGGGCAGTACTTC. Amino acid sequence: CASSQPGLAGGQYF.

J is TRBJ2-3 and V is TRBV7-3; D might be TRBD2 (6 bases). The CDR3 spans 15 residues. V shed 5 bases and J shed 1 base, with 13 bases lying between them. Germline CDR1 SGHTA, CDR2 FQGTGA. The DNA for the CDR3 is TGTGCCAGCAGCCGGGCGGGACGGGGCACAGATACGCAGTATTTT. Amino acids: CASSRAGRGTDTQYF.

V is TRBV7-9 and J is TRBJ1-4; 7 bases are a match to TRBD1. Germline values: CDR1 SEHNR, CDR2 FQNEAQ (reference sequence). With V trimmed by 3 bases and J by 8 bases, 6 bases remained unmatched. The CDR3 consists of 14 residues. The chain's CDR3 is CASSFRGLGEKLFF. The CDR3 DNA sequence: TGTGCCAGCAGCTTTAGGGGGCTGGGGGAAAAACTGTTTTTT.

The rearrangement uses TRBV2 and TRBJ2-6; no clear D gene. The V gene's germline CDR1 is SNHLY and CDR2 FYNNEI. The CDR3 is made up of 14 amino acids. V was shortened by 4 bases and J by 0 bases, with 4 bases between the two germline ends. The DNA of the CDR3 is TGTGCCAGCAGTGTTCTCTCTGGGGCCAACGTCCTGACTTTC. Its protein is CASSVLSGANVLTF.

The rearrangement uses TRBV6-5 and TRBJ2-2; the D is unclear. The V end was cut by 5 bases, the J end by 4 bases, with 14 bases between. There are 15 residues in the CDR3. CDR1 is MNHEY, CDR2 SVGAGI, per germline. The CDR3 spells CASSPPTTGTGELFF. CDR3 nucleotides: TGTGCCAGCAGTCCCCCAACGACGGGCACCGGGGAGCTGTTTTTT.

CDR3 DNA: TGTGCCAGCTCAGCCGGGACAGGGGTTGAAGAGACCCAGTACTTC. This gives the protein CASSAGTGVEETQYF. The chain combines TRBV18 with TRBJ2-5; the match to TRBD1 covers 10 bases. This CDR3 is built from 15 residues. CDR1 KGHSH and CDR2 LQKENI come from the germline V gene. J lost 3 bases, V lost 5 bases, and 6 bases had no gene match.

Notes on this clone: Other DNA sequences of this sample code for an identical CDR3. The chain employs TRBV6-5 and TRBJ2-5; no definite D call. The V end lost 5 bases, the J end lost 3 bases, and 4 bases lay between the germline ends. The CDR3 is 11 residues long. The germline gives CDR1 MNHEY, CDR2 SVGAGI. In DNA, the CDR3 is TGTGCCAGCAGTCCAGAAGAGACCCAGTACTTC. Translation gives CASSPEETQYF.

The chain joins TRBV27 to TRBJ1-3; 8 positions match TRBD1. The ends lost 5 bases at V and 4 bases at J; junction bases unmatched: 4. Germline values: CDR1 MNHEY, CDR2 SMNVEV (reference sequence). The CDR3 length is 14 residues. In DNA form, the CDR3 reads TGTGCCAGCAGTCCACAGGGGGTAGGAAACACCATATATTTT. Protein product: CASSPQGVGNTIYF.

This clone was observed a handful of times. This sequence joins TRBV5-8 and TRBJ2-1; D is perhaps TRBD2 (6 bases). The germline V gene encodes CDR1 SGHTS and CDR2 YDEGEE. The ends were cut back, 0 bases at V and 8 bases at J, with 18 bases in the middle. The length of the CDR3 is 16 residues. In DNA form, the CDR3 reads TGTGCCAGCAGCTTGGCCATTGGCGGGGTGGGGGATGAGCAGTTCTTC. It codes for CASSLAIGGVGDEQFF.